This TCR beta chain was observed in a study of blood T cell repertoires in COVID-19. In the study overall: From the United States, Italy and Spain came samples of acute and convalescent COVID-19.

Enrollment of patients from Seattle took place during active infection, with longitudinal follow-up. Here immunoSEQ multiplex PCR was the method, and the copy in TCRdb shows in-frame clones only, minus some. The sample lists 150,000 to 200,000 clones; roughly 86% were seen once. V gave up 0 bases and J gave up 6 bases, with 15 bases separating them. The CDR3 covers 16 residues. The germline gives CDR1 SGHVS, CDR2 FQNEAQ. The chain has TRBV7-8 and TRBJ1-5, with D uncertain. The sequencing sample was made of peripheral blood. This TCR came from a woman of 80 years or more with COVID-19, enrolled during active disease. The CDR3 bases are TGTGCCAGCAGCTTAGCGGATACTAGGGTAGGTCAGCCCCAGCATTTT. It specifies CASSLADTRVGQPQHF.